The clone carrying this TCR beta chain has a handful of counts. Its antigen is not known. Library preparation (for TCRbeta) was performed with unique molecular identifiers. Each CDR3 protein is one row after TCRdb ran MiXCR on the PCR reads. The table includes around 490,000 distinct CDR3 sequences, 9.5% to 12% detected once. CDR3 length: 13 residues. V dropped 3 bases and J dropped 3 bases, with 9 bases sitting between them. Germline loops: CDR1 DFQATT, CDR2 SNEGSKA (reference sequence). This entry is derived from a study of T-cell reconstitution after alpha-beta-depleted transplantation in children. Whole-study findings and limits: Recipient T cells and thymic progenitors that survived gave rise to the high TCRbeta diversity observed at day 60 in some patients. T-cell counts and diversity at one year post-transplant came mainly from newly produced T cells. About two months after transplant, alpha-beta T cells reportedly came from several hundred expanded graft clones.

The chain recombines TRBV20-1 with TRBJ1-3; no reliable D call. Sequencing was performed on PBMCs, mostly from graft donor cells, taken 180 days after TCRalphabeta/CD19-depleted stem cell transplant. This receptor was obtained from a female patient aged 2-15 years who had a stem cell transplant for aplastic anemia, so the T cells may come from the graft donor. CDR3 sequence reads: CSASGNYGNTIYF. The CDR3 nucleotides are TGCAGTGCTAGCGGAAACTATGGAAACACCATATATTTT.